This TCR beta chain was sequenced in a study of cytomegalovirus exposure and HLA in healthy donors (dated by TCRdb to about 2017). Concerning the study at large: According to an earlier analysis of 550 to 750 of the donors, about 179 million T cells yielded roughly 110 million unique TCR beta sequences and about 300 Gb of sequence data. Alongside the repertoire data, information on donor age, sex, ethnicity and CMV serostatus was compiled. Four or five DR-DQ haplotypes were handled as single units for association and clustering, since linkage in the cohort was strong. A later analysis re-examined previously published TCR beta repertoires from about 670 donors and added high-resolution HLA genotyping to investigate patterns of TCR occurrence. To predict cytomegalovirus infection status, the study combined high-throughput TCR immunosequencing, statistical association of individual TCRs with disease status, and machine learning. The study aimed to test whether signatures of past pathogen exposure could be identified by cataloging public T cell receptors. Typing coverage differed by locus: A, B, C, DRB1 and DQB1 were typed in roughly 620-640 donors, DQA1 in around 500, DPA1 in around 580, and DPB1 in approximately 450. The study used immunosequencing to profile the T cell repertoires of approximately 630 subjects and linked those repertoires to cytomegalovirus serostatus. All discovery cohort repertoires had been generated on a single sequencing platform. In addition to the first cohort of 666 subjects, a separate validation cohort of 120 different subjects was used. Among some 400 genotyped donors of the cohort, an average of around 240,000 unique TCR beta nucleotide sequences was sequenced per donor, of which 15% to 20% were non-productive. A later genetic analysis took genome-wide SNP genotypes for about 55% of the 666 donors and used that subset as a discovery cohort. An early release covering 550 to 700 HLA-typed donors comprised approximately 290 gigabases of sequencing data and tens of millions of unique TCR sequences. The genetic ancestry cluster associated with self-reported Caucasian donors included around four fifths of the 398 genotyped donors. An earlier analysis of about 600 of the donors used high-throughput TCR beta sequencing to judge whether each TCR beta V gene segment behaved as functional or pseudogenic. Class I and class II HLA loci were covered by the typing at four-digit resolution. In the later analysis, no new phenotypic data were used to find candidate immune exposures; instead, reliance was placed on TCR beta sequences and their occurrence across donors.

A word on this clone: This clone's antigen is unknown. Base qualities are not at hand, and no much larger clone is one base apart.

V is shortened by 2 bases, J by 4 bases, and the region joining them spans 17 bases. Taken from the germline V gene, the CDR1 and CDR2 loops are SGHVS and FNYEAQ. The CDR3 sequence holds 17 residues, the cysteine and phenylalanine included. Only CDR3 DNA remains: 51 bases, in frame from the first base. Receptor libraries were prepared by the immunoSEQ multiplex PCR assay. The multiplex PCR relied on a mix of 60 forward primers for TCR Vbeta segments and 13 reverse primers for TCR Jbeta segments. The CDR3 region of rearranged TCR beta genes was amplified from genomic DNA with a multiplex PCR assay. The Illumina HiSeq System was used to sequence the amplified TCR beta libraries as 87-base-pair reads. Per the source publication's procedure: A later analysis tallied 80 million to 95 million unique TCR beta chains across the 650 to 750 repertoires, and about 12 million of those chains were shared by two or more donors. A nearest-neighbor algorithm error-corrected the raw reads and collapsed the reads into unique sequences, merging closely related sequences to remove PCR and sequencing errors. To assign V, D and J gene segments, CDR3 sequences were aligned to IMGT reference sequences. For a sequence to be retained, a match of at least six nucleotides was required to both a V gene segment and a J gene segment. Rearrangements were called productive when the CDR3 lacked stop codons and stayed in frame with V and J; all others were non-productive. CDR3 was defined by IMGT convention, running from the second conserved V-encoded cysteine to the conserved J-encoded phenylalanine. In an earlier analysis of 500 to 650 of the donors, sequences lacking an unambiguous match to a single V gene segment were excluded. An earlier analysis of a few hundred of the donors classified V segments as functional when productive rearrangements were above 56.7% and as segregating when the standard deviation between donors was above 5%. A statistical classification framework was developed to diagnose cytomegalovirus status using the catalog of TCR beta chain sequences. In a later analysis, V and J genes were assigned by comparing TCR nucleotide sequences against IMGT/GENE-DB human TR gene sequences. A later analysis assigned CDR3 sequences and most-parsimonious VDJ recombination scenarios with the TCRdist pipeline. In a later analysis, each TCR beta chain was defined by its CDR3 amino acid sequence together with its V-gene family, and reads without a unique V-gene family were excluded. As a way to deal with suspected cross-contamination and a sequencing artifact, a later analysis dropped more than 500 nucleotide sequences that were highly shared and had low generation probability. For each public chain, a later analysis derived a clonal expansion index from normalized ranks of inferred template counts within each repertoire. In a later analysis, generation probabilities were computed using a VDJ recombination model fitted to out-of-frame rearrangements, and the results were checked against IGoR. In a later analysis, TCR-TCR, TCR-HLA and TCR-CMV co-occurrence was scored with hypergeometric tests, and a repertoire-size bias correction was applied to TCR pairs. False discovery rates were estimated in a later analysis by permuting HLA or CMV assignments 20 times. A later analysis grouped co-occurring TCRs with DBSCAN, adding TCRdist sequence similarity when clustering within HLA-allele-positive subsets. Repertoires with fewer than 30,000 or more than 120,000 public chains were left out of co-occurrence clustering, as were about 5 repertoires with anomalous nucleotide sharing. The clones in this table, taken by TCRdb from immuneACCESS, are in-frame only. Not every clone is retained; where verified, under half of the shortfall comes from an unresolved V gene, and the cause of the rest is unknown. V and J calls and clone size are as listed in that table; D and trimming were resolved from the DNA. For this sample the table gives some 98,000 clones, of which approximately 80% were detected only once. In total, the top ten clones hold about 9.3% of the sample.

What the work shows at the level of the full study, not this receptor alone: The classifier was reported to diagnose cytomegalovirus status with high specificity and sensitivity in both the original and validation cohorts. Compared with equally common non-associated chains, HLA-associated TCR beta chains in a later analysis were more clonally expanded and had lower generation probabilities. A later analysis reported that several top co-occurrence clusters appeared linked to parvovirus B19, influenza, CMV and Epstein-Barr virus. In an earlier analysis of 500 to 650 of the donors, most TCR beta V segments appeared in productive rearrangements about 90% or about 30% of the time, broadly matching IMGT annotations. For the cohort, immune exposure information was limited to CMV serostatus. Sequencing depth was assumed to be roughly uniform across donors in the presence/absence analyses, though that assumption may not hold. A later analysis found that most CMV-associated TCR beta chains appeared HLA-restricted, with HLA associations seemingly driven largely by CMV exposure. Compared with the roughly 700-donor mean, donors in an Asian-associated ancestry cluster had fewer N-insertions in productive TCRs, according to a later genetic analysis. The earlier analysis of 587 of the donors excluded roughly 17 rarely observed V segments, including chromosome 9 orphons, because counts were too low. The 87-base-pair reads could not distinguish some IMGT-functional V segments, including TRBV6-2 and TRBV6-3, so those segments were excluded. Because some donors lacked HLA typing at each locus, the association tests relied only on the typed subset. Linkage disequilibrium might explain the correlated functional status among segregating V segments, but an unknown experimental factor could not be ruled out. The authors suggested that the approach could potentially be extended to other disease states and immunological phenotypes. A later genetic analysis associated a missense DCLRE1C variant with V-gene and J-gene trimming of TCR beta chains, and an independent cohort replicated the association. A total of 164 TCR beta chains were listed by the study as associated with cytomegalovirus. The sequencing pipeline was judged likely to have produced a cluster of highly shared sequence variants as a technical artifact. A further reported finding was that TCR beta sequences accurately predicted the HLA-A and HLA-B alleles for most subjects in the first cohort. A later analysis found that TCR association rates varied across HLA loci, with DRB1 alleles showing the most associated TCRs and HLA-C alleles the fewest. A few of the identified cytomegalovirus-associated TCR beta chains were confirmed in vitro to be specific for cytomegalovirus antigens. In this cohort, only TCR beta chains were sequenced, and detectable features were limited by the absence of alpha or paired-chain data. When HLA alleles, especially DR and DQ, strongly co-occurred, attributing TCR associations to individual alleles was difficult. A later analysis associated 16,951 TCR beta sequences with specific HLA alleles at a false discovery rate of 0.05. Across donors, most TCR sequences were observed very rarely, whereas some public TCRs were present in many individuals.

The cohort comprised hundreds of healthy bone marrow donors. At the time of sampling, all cohort members were nominally healthy, though unrecorded immune exposures were likely present. Of the approximately 700 cohort members, roughly 300 had positive CMV serostatus and roughly 330 had negative CMV serostatus, and CMV serostatus was not recorded for the donor. A peripheral blood sample was provided by each donor, and peripheral blood mononuclear cells were used for TCR beta sequencing. The Qiagen DNeasy Blood Extraction Kit was used to extract genomic DNA from the blood cell samples. This clonotype was sampled from a human donor in good health. The sequence joins TRBV7-6 to TRBJ2-2; a weak D assignment points to TRBD2 (5 bases agree). Sequencing input: PBMCs. The CDR3 is CASSLLIGDRSTGELFF. The nucleotides are TGTGCCAGCAGCTTACTTATCGGGGATCGCTCCACCGGGGAGCTGTTTTTT.